The present T cell receptor beta chain was sequenced within a study of T cells in Graves' hyperthyroidism and ophthalmopathy. Study-wide results and caveats: The model anticipated ophthalmopathy a median about six months pre-onset. Most clonotypes that expanded in the thyroid above 0.001 also showed up in blood.

V was pared by 2 bases and J by 1 base, with 10 bases between. This CDR3 is built from 14 residues. The V gene's germline CDR1 is SGHKS and CDR2 YYEKEE (reference sequence). Patients aged 18 to 65 had newly diagnosed hyperthyroidism of under 2 months' duration. Diagnosis rested on symptoms, serum thyroxine and TRAb, thyroid ultrasound, and orbital computed tomography. In the case of this clonotype: Its antigen is not identified.

RNA transcripts provided the source from which TCR beta CDR3 regions were amplified. TCR CDR3 regions were first amplified by RT-PCR with HTBI primers. TCRdb reanalysed the multiplex PCR reads using MiXCR and keeps one entry per CDR3 protein. Among about 400,000 distinct CDR3 sequences listed, around 14% were seen once. The sequencing sample was made of blood. The gene calls are TRBV5-5 and TRBJ2-7; D may correspond to TRBD1 or TRBD2 (5 bases each). The sequence was collected from a woman aged 18-29 years with Graves' hyperthyroidism that later progressed to Graves' ophthalmopathy. This CDR3 is CASSFVWGSYEQYF. For the CDR3, the DNA is TGTGCCAGCAGCTTCGTGTGGGGGTCCTACGAGCAGTACTTC. Complete variable domain (other parts from reference TRBV5-5 and TRBJ2-7): DAGVTQSPTHLIKTRGQQVTLRCSPISGHKSVSWYQQVLGQGPQFIFQYYEKEERGRGNFPDRFSARQFPNYSSELNVNALLLGDSALYLCASSFVWGSYEQYFGPGTRLTVT.